The clone carrying this TCR beta chain has only one observation. These data come from a study of blood T cell repertoires in COVID-19. Study as a whole: Both acute and convalescent COVID-19 samples were obtained from the United States, Italy and Spain. In each case, the material was cDNA or gDNA derived from T cells, B-cell-depleted T cells, or PBMCs.

In the study's own analysis: It was from reference gene primer amplification that nucleated cell counts were estimated. Assay used: immunoSEQ multiplex PCR; TCRdb lists only in-frame clones, some missing. The V and J calls and clone size come from that table; D and trimming were worked out from the DNA. The sample includes almost 55,000 clones, around four fifths of them seen just once. CDR1 and CDR2 from the germline V gene are LNHDA and SQIVND (reference sequence). CDR3 length: 18 residues. V lost 2 bases, J lost 4 bases, and 9 bases stayed unmatched. The rearrangement joins TRBV19 to TRBJ2-1, with 12 positions matching TRBD2. The clonotype originates from a man in his forties or fifties with acute or convalescent COVID-19. Input material: peripheral blood. CDR3 sequence (DNA): TGTGCCAGTAGTATATCGCCTAGCGGGGGGGCAGGATACAATGAGCAGTTCTTC. It is translated as CASSISPSGGAGYNEQFF.